In this sample, the clone carrying this TCR beta chain turned up many times. Trimming took off 1 base at V and 3 bases at J, with 16 bases between the two ends. The CDR3 consists of 16 residues. Per germline, CDR1 SGHDT and CDR2 YYEEEE. The data are from a study of read filtering for tumor transcriptome and immune sequencing. Overall study: TCR-mapped reads were about 3.5 to 11 million with IR-seq versus about 75 to 1,400 with RNA-seq.

The library was built from around 400 ng RNA with molecular barcoded adaptors for alpha/delta and beta/gamma chains. TCRdb used MiXCR to reprocess the reads, holding one entry per CDR3 protein. The sample lists roughly 130,000 distinct CDR3 sequences, roughly 13% occurring once. The sequence derives from a donor aged 40 or over with multiple myeloma. This chain uses TRBV5-6 with TRBJ1-1; no clear D. Input material: a population of CD138-negative cells sorted from bone marrow. The CDR3 sequence: CASSLRAAGGDTEAFF. CDR3 nucleotides: TGTGCCAGCAGCTTGCGGGCCGCAGGTGGGGACACTGAAGCTTTCTTT.